This T cell receptor beta chain comes out of a study of CD8 T cells in Susac syndrome. The J segment lost 2 bases and the V segment lost 6 bases, leaving 8 bases of the junction unmatched. The CDR3 sequence is 16 residues long. Germline lookup yields CDR1 SGHNT and CDR2 YYREEE (reference sequence). Reverse transcription of roughly 0.45 to 1 ug RNA used random hexamers. Multiplex immunoSEQ PCR targeted 54 Vbeta and 13 Jbeta TCR beta segments. TCRdb processed the immunoSEQ multiplex PCR reads anew with MiXCR; each CDR3 protein has one entry. This sample has roughly 150,000 distinct CDR3 sequences, with just under 95% found just once. The sequenced target, TCR beta, came from blood CD8+ and CD4+ T cells. Controls comprised healthy donors matched for age and sex. TEMRA cells were enriched by FACS, and CD4+ and CD8+ T cells were negatively isolated.

The chain has TRBV5-4 and TRBJ2-1, with TRBD1 identical over 10 bases. The TCR was taken from a human donor in good health. The specimen was CD4+ T cells from PBMCs. The chain's CDR3 is CASTLPGQGTYNEQFF. CDR3 sequence (DNA): TGTGCCAGCACCCTCCCGGGACAGGGGACCTACAATGAGCAGTTCTTC.